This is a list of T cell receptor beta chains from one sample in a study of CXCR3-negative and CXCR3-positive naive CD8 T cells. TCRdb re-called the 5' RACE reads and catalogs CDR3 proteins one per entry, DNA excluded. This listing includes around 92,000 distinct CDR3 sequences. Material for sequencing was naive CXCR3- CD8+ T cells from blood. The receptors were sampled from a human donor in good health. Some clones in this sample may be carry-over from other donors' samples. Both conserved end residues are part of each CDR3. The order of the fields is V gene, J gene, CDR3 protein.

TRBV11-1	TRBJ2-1	CASSPSGVGDNEQFF
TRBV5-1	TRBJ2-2	CASSPGVDREGRAGELFF
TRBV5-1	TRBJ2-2	CASSLVVNENTGELFF
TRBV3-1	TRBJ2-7	CASSQVGTSGLYEQYF
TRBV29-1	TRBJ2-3	CSGDQLTGNTQYF
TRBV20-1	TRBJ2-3	CSGKPGLRWDTQYF
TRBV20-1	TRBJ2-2	CSARDFGAGGGELFF
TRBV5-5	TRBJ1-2	CASSQGTGPGYTF
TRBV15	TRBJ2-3	CATSRDGGLGTDTQYF
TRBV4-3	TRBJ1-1	CASRTTLDSLLNTEAFF
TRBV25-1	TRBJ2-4	CASSLGTVWYF